This T cell receptor beta chain is drawn from a study of T cells after yellow fever vaccination. The overall study: With SMART-Seq v4 Ultra Low Input, the fractions containing low cell numbers were prepared. Study-level findings and limits: Clonotypes shared by both compartments, CD4 and CD8, made up a small share. Most clones from primary vaccination resurfaced after the booster (around 97% CD4, over 85% CD8).

The ends were cut back, 10 bases at V and 2 bases at J, with 11 bases in the middle. There are 12 residues in the CDR3. Germline values: CDR1 SEHNR, CDR2 FQNEAQ (reference sequence). This clonotype showed up many times. Antigen unknown. Each CDR3 protein is one row after TCRdb ran MiXCR on the 5' RACE reads. The sample has roughly 160,000 distinct CDR3 sequences, less than 9% seen once. V and J are TRBV7-9 and TRBJ2-5, with D possibly TRBD1 on 6 matching bases. The material was CD4+ T cells sorted from PBMCs, obtained roughly 5 days after the first yellow fever vaccination. This receptor was taken from a man in his late teens or twenties who received the YFV17D yellow fever vaccine. CDR3 residues: CATRTVQETQYF. The CDR3 region has the DNA TGTGCCACCCGGACAGTACAAGAGACCCAGTACTTC.